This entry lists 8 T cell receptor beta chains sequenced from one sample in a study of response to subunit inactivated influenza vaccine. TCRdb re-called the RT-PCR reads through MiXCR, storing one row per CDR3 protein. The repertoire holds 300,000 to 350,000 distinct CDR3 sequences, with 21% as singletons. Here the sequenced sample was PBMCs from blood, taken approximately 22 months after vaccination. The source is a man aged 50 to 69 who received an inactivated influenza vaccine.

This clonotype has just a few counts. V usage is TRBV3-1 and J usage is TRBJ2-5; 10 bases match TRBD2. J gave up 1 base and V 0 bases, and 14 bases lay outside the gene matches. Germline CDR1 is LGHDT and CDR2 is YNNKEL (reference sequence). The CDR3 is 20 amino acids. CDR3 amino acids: CASSQETETSGSYRQETQYF. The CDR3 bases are TGTGCCAGCAGCCAAGAAACTGAGACTAGCGGGTCCTACCGCCAAGAGACCCAGTACTTC.

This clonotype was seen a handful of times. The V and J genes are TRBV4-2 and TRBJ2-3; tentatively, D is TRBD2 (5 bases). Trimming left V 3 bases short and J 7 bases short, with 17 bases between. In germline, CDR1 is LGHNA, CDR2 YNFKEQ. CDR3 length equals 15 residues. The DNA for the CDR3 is TGTGCCAGCAGCCAGTTCGTAGAGGGCCTGTATACGCAGTATTTT. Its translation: CASSQFVEGLYTQYF.

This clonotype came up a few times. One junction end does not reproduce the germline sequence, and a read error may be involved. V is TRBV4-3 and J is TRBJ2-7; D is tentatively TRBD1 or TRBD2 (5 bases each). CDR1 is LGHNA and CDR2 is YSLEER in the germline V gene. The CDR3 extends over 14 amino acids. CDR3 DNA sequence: TGCGCCAGCAGCCAGAGAGTCTGGCAGGGACCCATCCCCTTC. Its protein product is CASSQRVWQGPIPF.

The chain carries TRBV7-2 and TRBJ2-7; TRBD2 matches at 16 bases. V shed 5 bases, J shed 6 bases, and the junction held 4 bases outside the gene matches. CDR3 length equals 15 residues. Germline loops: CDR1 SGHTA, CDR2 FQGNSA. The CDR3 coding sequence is TGTGCCAGCAGCCAGGGACTAGCGGGAGGGGGCGAGCAGTACTTC. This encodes CASSQGLAGGGEQYF.

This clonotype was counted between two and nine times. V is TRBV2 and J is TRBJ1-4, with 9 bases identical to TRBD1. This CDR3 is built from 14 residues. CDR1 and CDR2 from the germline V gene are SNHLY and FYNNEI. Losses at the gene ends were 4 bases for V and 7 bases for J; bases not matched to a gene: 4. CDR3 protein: CASSGDREFEKLFF. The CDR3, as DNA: TGTGCCAGCAGTGGGGACAGGGAATTTGAAAAACTGTTTTTT.

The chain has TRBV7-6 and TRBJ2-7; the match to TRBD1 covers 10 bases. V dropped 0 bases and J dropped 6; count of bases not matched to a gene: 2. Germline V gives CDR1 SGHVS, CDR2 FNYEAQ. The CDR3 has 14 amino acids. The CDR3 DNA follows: TGTGCCAGCAGCTTAGCGGACAGGGGGTCCGAGCAGTACTTC. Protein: CASSLADRGSEQYF.

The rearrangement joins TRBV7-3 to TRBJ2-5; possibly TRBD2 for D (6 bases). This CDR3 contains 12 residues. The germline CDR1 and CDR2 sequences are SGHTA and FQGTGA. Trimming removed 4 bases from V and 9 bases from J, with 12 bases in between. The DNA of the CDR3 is TGTGCCAGCAGCTGGGGAACTAGCCCCCAGTACTTC. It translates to CASSWGTSPQYF.

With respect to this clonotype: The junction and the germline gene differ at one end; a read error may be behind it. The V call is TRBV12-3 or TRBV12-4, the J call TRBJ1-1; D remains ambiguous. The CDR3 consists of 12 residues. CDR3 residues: CASSLMEGVAVF. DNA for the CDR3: TGTGCCAGCAGTTTGATGGAGGGTGTCGCGGTCTTT.